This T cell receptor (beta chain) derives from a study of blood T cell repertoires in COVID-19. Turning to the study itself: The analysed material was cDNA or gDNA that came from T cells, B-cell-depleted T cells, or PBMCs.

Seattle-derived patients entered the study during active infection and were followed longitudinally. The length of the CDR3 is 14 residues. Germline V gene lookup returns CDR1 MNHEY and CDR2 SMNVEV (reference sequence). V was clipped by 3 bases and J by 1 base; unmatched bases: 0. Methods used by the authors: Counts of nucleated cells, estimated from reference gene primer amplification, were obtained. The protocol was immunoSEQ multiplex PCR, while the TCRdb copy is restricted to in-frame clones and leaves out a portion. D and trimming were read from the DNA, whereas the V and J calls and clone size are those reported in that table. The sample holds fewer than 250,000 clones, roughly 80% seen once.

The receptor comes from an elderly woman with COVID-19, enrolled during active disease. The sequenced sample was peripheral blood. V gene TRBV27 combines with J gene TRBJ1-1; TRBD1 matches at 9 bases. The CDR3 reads CASSLTGGNTEAFF. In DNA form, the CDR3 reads TGTGCCAGCAGTTTGACAGGGGGGAACACTGAAGCTTTCTTT.